This TCR beta chain derives from a study of blood T cell repertoires in COVID-19. As for the study in general: COVID-19 samples, acute and convalescent, were from the United States, Italy and Spain.

Trimming took 10 bases from V and 1 from J, leaving 16 bases between them. Germline CDR1 is SGHVS and CDR2 is FQNEAQ. This CDR3 is built from 15 residues. Original handling: Researchers report that nucleated cell counts were estimated from reference gene primer amplification. Measured with immunoSEQ multiplex PCR; TCRdb has only the in-frame clones, and not every one. D and trimming come from the DNA, and the V and J calls and clone size come from that table. The sample gives approximately 210,000 clones, more than 85% of which show up once; 0.65% to 0.85% is in the top ten. What was sequenced was peripheral blood. The V call is TRBV7-8, the J call TRBJ2-2, with D tentatively TRBD1 (6 bases). The receptor comes from a man aged 35-49 years with acute or convalescent COVID-19. The CDR3 nucleotides are TGTGCCATTTCCGCGACAGGACAGAACACCGGGGAGCTGTTTTTT. Amino acid sequence: CAISATGQNTGELFF.